This entry is about one TCR beta chain. The target antigen is unknown. This CDR3 is 15 amino acids long. Trimming took 4 bases from V and 5 from J, leaving 18 bases between them. The germline V gene has CDR1 SGHNT and CDR2 YYREEE (reference sequence). The sample comes from a study of OX40 agonist ivuxolimab in advanced cancers. At the level of the study: A mean age of around 66 years, range about 23 to 90, was recorded, and 70% to 85% were male.

Study results and caveats: CD4+ T cells averaged fewer expanded clones than CD8+ T cells. Clonal expansion was seen in CD4+ and CD8+ blood T cells by week 6 at 0.1 to 3.0 mg/kg.

Clones were read by immunoSEQ multiplex PCR, and TCRdb kept only the in-frame ones, dropping some. The sample holds over 15,000 clones; 80% to 90% are singletons and the top ten take over 20%. V and J are TRBV5-4 and TRBJ2-5, with D possibly matching TRBD2 (5 bases). The specimen was CD4+ or CD8+ T cells sorted from blood, collected in a trial of the OX40 agonist ivuxolimab. This clonotype was obtained from an adult with an advanced solid tumor such as melanoma, head and neck, liver or kidney cancer. The CDR3 nucleotides read TGTGCCAGCAGCCGGCTTAGGGAGATTGGGGAGACCCAGTACTTC. Amino acids: CASSRLREIGETQYF.